This T cell receptor beta chain derives from a study of blood T cell repertoires in COVID-19. Study overall: The samples span acute and convalescent COVID-19 from the United States, Italy and Spain. T cells, B-cell-depleted T cells, or PBMCs provided the cDNA or gDNA that served as material.

Study processing details: Amplification with reference gene primers provided the estimates of nucleated cell counts. Libraries were prepared by immunoSEQ multiplex PCR; TCRdb keeps only in-frame clonotypes and omits some of them. That table furnishes V, J and clone size, whereas the DNA furnished D and trimming. The sample yields fewer than 75,000 clones, about 92% seen once. The V end was cut by 6 bases, the J end by 2 bases, with 17 bases between. The germline V gene encodes CDR1 MDHEN and CDR2 SYDVKM. This CDR3 comprises 16 residues. The rearrangement joins TRBV28 to TRBJ2-1; TRBD1 is a possible D gene (6 bases). The clonotype originates from a human donor in a cohort sampled during active COVID-19. Specimen: peripheral blood. CDR3 protein: CASRSEQGFAYNEQFF. In nucleotides, the CDR3 is TGTGCCAGCAGGTCCGAGCAGGGGTTTGCCTACAATGAGCAGTTCTTC.